This T cell receptor (beta chain) was documented in a study of blood T cell repertoires in COVID-19. The wider study: Samples representing acute and convalescent COVID-19 were sourced from the United States, Italy and Spain. PBMCs, B-cell-depleted T cells, or T cells provided the cDNA or gDNA that made up the material.

The V gene lost 7 bases and the J gene lost 1 base, with 10 bases spanning the gap. CDR3 length equals 13 residues. CDR1 and CDR2 (germline): LGHDT, YNNKEL (reference sequence). Original processing methods: How many nucleated cells were present was estimated from reference gene primer amplification. Here immunoSEQ multiplex PCR was the method, and the copy in TCRdb shows in-frame clones only, minus some. Clone size and the V and J calls come from that table; the DNA yielded D and trimming. There are roughly 150,000 clones in the sample; 80% to 90% occur only once, and 2.4% lies in the top ten. The sequence was obtained from a woman in her seventies with acute or convalescent COVID-19. The sequenced material came from peripheral blood. The chain employs TRBV3-1 (or the pseudogene TRBV3-2) and TRBJ1-1; D unresolved. The CDR3, as DNA: TGTGCCAGCACCCTTCTAGGGAACACTGAAGCTTTCTTT. It is translated as CASTLLGNTEAFF.